The 28 T cell receptor beta chains below all came from one sample that was sequenced in a study of post-analysis software for immune sequencing data. General observations from the study: Compared with controls, patients had more of 4 or 5 TRBV segments, including TRBV5-6, TRBV5-1 and TRBV20-1.

Unique molecular identifiers had been added to the TCR beta cDNA libraries. TCRdb used MiXCR to reprocess the PCR reads, holding one entry per CDR3 protein. This table has 740,000 or so distinct CDR3 sequences, around 53% appearing once. No antigen has been identified for these receptors. The sample was blood. The receptors here all came from a girl aged 5-17 years with multiple sclerosis.

CDR3 amino acids: CASSYPGTVGYTF. CDR3 DNA: TGTGCCAGCAGTTACCCCGGGACAGTTGGCTACACCTTC. The rearrangement joins TRBV6-5 to TRBJ1-2; 7 bases are shared with TRBD1. The CDR3 is 13 amino acids. CDR1 and CDR2 (germline): MNHEY, SVGAGI. V lost 2 bases to trimming and J lost 7 bases; unmatched junction nucleotides: 4.

This chain connects TRBV7-9 to TRBJ1-1; D is undetermined. Germline values: CDR1 SEHNR, CDR2 FQNEAQ (reference sequence). This CDR3 is built from 12 residues. V dropped 0 bases and J dropped 7 bases, with 6 bases sitting between them. The CDR3 DNA reads TGTGCCAGCAGCTTAGCCATCGATGAAGCTTTCTTT. This encodes CASSLAIDEAFF.

The chain couples TRBV25-1 to TRBJ2-4, with no clear D. From germline, CDR1 is MGHDK and CDR2 SYGVNS. The V end was cut by 3 bases, the J end by 1 base, with 7 bases between. The CDR3 is made up of 14 amino acids. The CDR3 DNA sequence: TGTGCCAGCAGTGACGCCGGGGCCAAAAACATTCAGTACTTC. Translated: CASSDAGAKNIQYF.

The chain has TRBV21-1 and TRBJ1-2. TRBV21-1 has pseudogene status. The CDR3 is 15 amino acids. CDR3 protein: CASSKVELTGGGYTF. As DNA, the CDR3 is TGTGCCAGCAGCAAAGTGGAGCTAACGGGGGGTGGCTACACCTTC.

DNA of the CDR3: TGTGCCACCAGCAATGGGAAGGTCGGCGACGAGCAGTACTTC. Protein: CATSNGKVGDEQYF. The chain is built from TRBV15 and TRBJ2-5, with D uncertain. The J call is in doubt because the DNA end fits TRBJ2-7 better. CDR1 and CDR2 from the germline V gene are LNHNV and YYDKDF (reference sequence). The CDR3 contains 14 residues.

The gene calls are TRBV7-2 and TRBJ1-1; D gene ambiguous. Germline V gene sequence: CDR1 SGHTA, CDR2 FQGNSA. CDR3 length: 13 residues. Between the trimmed V and J ends, which lost 5 bases and 1 base, there was a span of 8 bases. The CDR3 loop is CASSLYSNTEAFF. The DNA of the CDR3 is TGTGCCAGCAGCCTATACTCGAACACTGAAGCTTTCTTT.

V is TRBV3-1 and J is TRBJ2-7; 10 bases line up with TRBD1. Looked up from germline, CDR1 is LGHDT and CDR2 is YNNKEL (reference sequence). The CDR3 loop spans 15 amino acids. V was clipped by 4 bases and J by 2 bases; unmatched bases: 5. CDR3 amino acids: CASSPRQGAPYEQYF. In DNA form, the CDR3 reads TGTGCCAGCAGCCCCAGACAGGGGGCTCCCTACGAGCAGTACTTC.

The chain employs TRBV25-1 and TRBJ2-7; 10 positions match TRBD2. Germline-derived CDR1 and CDR2 are MGHDK and SYGVNS. V was clipped by 3 bases and J by 3 bases; unmatched bases: 5. The CDR3 loop spans 15 amino acids. CDR3 DNA: TGTGCCAGCAGTGATCTAGCGGGAGTCAGCTACGAGCAGTACTTC. Protein: CASSDLAGVSYEQYF.

This clonotype appeared many times. The chain employs TRBV7-2 and TRBJ2-3; TRBD2 matches at 11 bases. The germline gives CDR1 SGHTA, CDR2 FQGNSA. The J segment lost 5 bases and the V segment lost 1 base, leaving 5 bases of the junction unmatched. The CDR3 covers 16 residues. CDR3 sequence: CASSLGLAGGGDTQYF. Here the CDR3 DNA reads TGTGCCAGCAGCTTAGGGCTAGCGGGAGGTGGAGATACGCAGTATTTT.

The chain recombines TRBV5-6 with TRBJ2-3; D gene unclear. The CDR3 has 14 amino acids. Germline V lookup: CDR1 SGHDT, CDR2 YYEEEE. V lost 3 bases, J lost 4 bases, and 12 bases lay in between. Here the CDR3 DNA reads TGTGCCAGCAGCTCCGAAGGCCTCGCAGATACGCAGTATTTT. It is translated as CASSSEGLADTQYF.

The chain employs TRBV29-1 and TRBJ2-3; TRBD2 aligns across 11 bases. This CDR3 has 16 amino acids. V lost 3 bases, J lost 2 bases, and 7 bases stayed unmatched. The V gene's germline CDR1 is SQVTM and CDR2 ANQGSEA. The CDR3 loop is CSVDDRLAGPTDTQYF. For the CDR3, the DNA is TGCAGCGTTGATGACCGACTAGCGGGGCCCACAGATACGCAGTATTTT.

The rearrangement links TRBV12-3 or TRBV12-4 to TRBJ2-3; perhaps TRBD2 as D (5 bases). The length of the CDR3 is 16 residues. The V gene lost 5 bases and the J gene lost 1 base, with 16 bases spanning the gap. The CDR3, as DNA: TGTGCCAGCAGTCCTATGGGGAGCGCTGGCACAGATACGCAGTATTTT. Protein product: CASSPMGSAGTDTQYF.

Here the CDR3 DNA reads TGCGCCAGCAGCAGGGGACTAGCGGAGGGAGAGACCCAGTACTTC. As protein: CASSRGLAEGETQYF. J is TRBJ2-5 and V is TRBV5-1; 11 bases fit TRBD2. The J segment lost 4 bases and the V segment lost 4 bases, leaving 6 bases of the junction unmatched. The CDR3 length is 15 residues. Germline lookup yields CDR1 SGHRS and CDR2 YFSETQ.

The rearrangement uses TRBV24-1 and TRBJ2-1; either TRBD1 or TRBD2 may fit D (5 bases each). The germline CDR1 and CDR2 sequences are KGHDR and SFDVKD. Deletions cut 3 bases from V and 5 bases from J, with 10 bases between. This CDR3 has 14 amino acids. The CDR3 sequence: CATSDRDRNNEQFF. In nucleotides, the CDR3 is TGTGCCACCAGTGATCGGGACCGAAACAATGAGCAGTTCTTC.

The chain carries TRBV6-1 and TRBJ1-2; TRBD1 might be the D (6 bases). The CDR3 is 14 amino acids. V was clipped by 5 bases and J by 3 bases, with 13 bases between them. The V gene's germline CDR1 is MNHNS and CDR2 SASEGT. The CDR3 nucleotides read TGTGCCAGCAGTCGGACAGCCTTTGACTATGGCTACACCTTC. Encoded protein: CASSRTAFDYGYTF.

The chain recombines TRBV6-6 with TRBJ2-1; D is possibly TRBD1 (6 bases). Trimming cost V 8 bases and J 2 bases, with 16 bases left between them. This CDR3 has 15 residues. Germline CDR1 reads MNHNY; CDR2 reads SVGAGI (reference sequence). Here the CDR3 reads CASGGAPRPYNEQFF. The CDR3 DNA follows: TGTGCCAGCGGGGGCGCCCCCCGGCCCTACAATGAGCAGTTCTTC.

In its sample, this clonotype was seen a few times. The V gene is TRBV3-1, the J gene TRBJ2-1; perhaps TRBD2 as D (5 bases). Per the germline V gene, CDR1 is LGHDT and CDR2 is YNNKEL (reference sequence). The CDR3 extends over 12 amino acids. Trimming cost V 3 bases and J 8 bases, with 8 bases left between them. Written as DNA, the CDR3 is TGTGCCAGCAGCCAGTCCGGGGATGAGCAGTTCTTC. Translated: CASSQSGDEQFF.

In its sample, this clonotype was seen a few times. The gene calls are TRBV11-2 and TRBJ2-4, with TRBD1 matching 7 bases. The closer fit of TRBJ2-7 to the DNA end suggests the J call may be wrong. The CDR3 extends over 16 amino acids. Germline V gene data show CDR1 as SGHAT and CDR2 as FQNNGV. The CDR3, as DNA: TGTGCCAGCAGCCTCACACCGGACAGGTCAGGTAGCGAGCAGTACTTC. It codes for CASSLTPDRSGSEQYF.

The chain couples TRBV6-5 to TRBJ2-5; tentatively, D is TRBD1 or TRBD2 (5 bases each). Germline CDR1 reads MNHEY; CDR2 reads SVGAGI. Trimming left V 0 bases short and J 11 bases short, with 16 bases between. The CDR3 extends over 14 amino acids. CDR3 protein: CASSYSQGRGWQYF. CDR3 nucleotide sequence: TGTGCCAGCAGTTACTCGCAGGGACGGGGTTGGCAGTACTTC.

This chain uses TRBV29-1 with TRBJ2-7, with 9 bases lining up with TRBD2. The V gene's germline CDR1 is SQVTM and CDR2 ANQGSEA. The CDR3 length is 12 residues. V was pared by 6 bases and J by 2 bases, with 2 bases of the junction left unmatched. CDR3 residues: CSVRLAAYEQYF. CDR3 nucleotides: TGCAGCGTAAGACTAGCGGCCTACGAGCAGTACTTC.

This clonotype was picked up one time. The chain couples TRBV5-1 to TRBJ2-6, with 7 bases identical to TRBD2. Unmatched junction bases numbered 6, after V lost 4 bases and J lost 2 bases. Germline V gives CDR1 SGHRS, CDR2 YFSETQ. CDR3 length: 16 residues. CDR3 region: CASSPMGGAGANVLTF. DNA for the CDR3: TGCGCCAGCAGCCCCATGGGGGGGGCTGGGGCCAACGTCCTGACTTTC.

This sequence joins TRBV7-9 and TRBJ2-5; no definite D call. The germline V gene has CDR1 SEHNR and CDR2 FQNEAQ (reference sequence). V lost 0 bases to trimming and J lost 0 bases, with 5 bases between them. This CDR3 has 14 amino acids. Written as DNA, the CDR3 is TGTGCCAGCAGCTTAGCGCGGTACCAAGAGACCCAGTACTTC. As protein: CASSLARYQETQYF.

The J gene is TRBJ2-1, the V gene TRBV30; D is tentatively TRBD1 or TRBD2 (5 bases each). Deletions cut 8 bases from V and 3 bases from J, with 14 bases between. This CDR3 has 13 amino acids. Per germline, CDR1 GTSNPN and CDR2 SVGIG (reference sequence). CDR3 nucleotides: TGTGCCCCCTCGGGGCGGCACTACAATGAGCAGTTCTTC. Amino acids: CAPSGRHYNEQFF.

This clonotype was found once. The rearrangement uses TRBV3-1 and TRBJ2-5, with 7 bases fitting TRBD2. This CDR3 contains 18 residues. J was trimmed by 2 bases and V by 0 bases; bases with no gene match: 12. Looked up from germline, CDR1 is LGHDT and CDR2 is YNNKEL (reference sequence). As DNA, the CDR3 is TGTGCCAGCAGCCAAGAACGATCGCGGGGGAATATACAAGAGACCCAGTACTTC. Translating it yields CASSQERSRGNIQETQYF.

This clonotype was seen more than once but under ten times. V is TRBV12-3 or TRBV12-4 and J is TRBJ2-3; the match to TRBD1 covers 9 bases. The CDR3 spans 16 residues. V shed 1 base and J 3 bases; nucleotides not matched to a gene: 5. CDR3 DNA: TGTGCCAGCAGTTTAGGGACAGGGGCGAGGACAGATACGCAGTATTTT. The encoded protein is CASSLGTGARTDTQYF.

The chain links TRBV9 to TRBJ2-3; D is unresolved. The CDR3 is made up of 14 amino acids. Trimming took off 5 bases at V and 1 base at J, with 11 bases between the two ends. Germline assignment: CDR1 SGDLS and CDR2 YYNGEE. The CDR3 loop reads CASSSLSGTDTQYF. CDR3 bases: TGTGCCAGCAGTAGTCTCTCGGGCACAGATACGCAGTATTTT.

This chain joins TRBV11-1 and TRBJ2-1, with 13 bases aligning to TRBD2. Germline CDR1 is SGHAT and CDR2 is FQDESV (reference sequence). The CDR3 is made up of 15 amino acids. Unmatched junction bases numbered 6, after V lost 5 bases and J lost 8 bases. The CDR3 is CASSRTSGGNYEQFF. DNA of the CDR3: TGTGCCAGCAGCCGGACTAGCGGGGGAAATTATGAGCAGTTCTTC. The whole variable domain, filled in from reference TRBV11-1 and TRBJ2-1, reads EAEVAQSPRYKITEKSQAVAFWCDPISGHATLYWYRQILGQGPELLVQFQDESVVDDSQLPKDRFSAERLKGVDSTLKIQPAELGDSAMYLCASSRTSGGNYEQFFGPGTRLTVL.

This clonotype was recorded only once. The J gene is TRBJ2-7, the V gene TRBV20-1, with a tentative D call TRBD1 (6 bases). The V end lost 3 bases, the J end lost 3 bases, and 12 bases lay between the germline ends. The CDR3 is made up of 13 amino acids. Germline assignment: CDR1 DFQATT and CDR2 SNEGSKA (reference sequence). The CDR3 coding sequence is TGCAGTGCTAGGGTGGCCAGGGGCTACGAGCAGTACTTC. It encodes CSARVARGYEQYF.